Below, 23 T cell receptor beta chains from the same sample are listed, as sequenced in a study of blood T cell repertoires in COVID-19. Some clones are missing from TCRdb's copy, which holds only in-frame ones; the method was immunoSEQ multiplex PCR. The sample records roughly 60,000 clones, roughly 77% being singletons. The sample consisted of peripheral blood. The receptor set was obtained from a man aged 80 or over with acute or convalescent COVID-19.

The chain links TRBV9 to TRBJ1-1, with TRBD1 as a possible D gene (5 bases). This CDR3 is 16 amino acids long. V lost 3 bases and J 5 bases, leaving 20 bases between the germline ends. In germline, CDR1 is SGDLS, CDR2 YYNGEE. In DNA form, the CDR3 reads TGTGCCAGCAGCGCCGGTGGAGGGGCCGGGCCGACTGAAGCTTTCTTT. Translating gives CASSAGGGAGPTEAFF.

The sample holds a few counts of this clone. This sequence joins TRBV10-2 and TRBJ1-5, with D maybe TRBD1 (6 bases). The CDR3 covers 14 residues. The germline V and J ends were trimmed by 6 bases and 3 bases, with 12 bases remaining between them. The germline V gene has CDR1 WSHSY and CDR2 SAAADI. The CDR3 DNA reads as TGCGCCAGCAGAGAAGGACAGTACAATCAGCCCCAGCATTTT. Its translation: CASREGQYNQPQHF.

This clone appeared a few times. The chain is built from TRBV6-6 and TRBJ2-3, with D possibly TRBD1 on 5 matching bases. CDR3 length: 16 amino acids. V lost 2 bases, J lost 2 bases, and 14 bases lay in between. Germline V gene sequence: CDR1 MNHNY, CDR2 SVGAGI (reference sequence). DNA for the CDR3: TGTGCCAGCAGTTACCCGACAGATTCCGACACAGATACGCAGTATTTT. Its translation: CASSYPTDSDTDTQYF.

This clone appeared a single time. The genes are TRBV19 and TRBJ1-4; D not resolved. V lost 4 bases to trimming and J lost 0 bases, with 9 bases between them. CDR3 length equals 15 residues. In germline, CDR1 is LNHDA, CDR2 SQIVND (reference sequence). CDR3 sequence (DNA): TGTGCCAGTAGTAGCGCGGGAGCAACTAATGAAAAACTGTTTTTT. Residues: CASSSAGATNEKLFF.

In its sample, this clone was seen a few times. The rearrangement joins TRBV5-1 to TRBJ2-3; D is unresolved. The CDR3 contains 14 residues. Trimming left V 3 bases short and J 8 bases short, with 16 bases between. The germline V gene has CDR1 SGHRS and CDR2 YFSETQ. The CDR3 bases are TGCGCCAGCAGCTGGCCCCTCCAGTCGGGTACGCAGTATTTT. Translating it yields CASSWPLQSGTQYF.

The V call is TRBV5-1, the J call TRBJ2-1; D remains ambiguous. Germline lookup yields CDR1 SGHRS and CDR2 YFSETQ. Trimming cost V 0 bases and J 2 bases, with 12 bases left between them. The CDR3 extends over 16 amino acids. Here the CDR3 reads CASSLVSGRPYNEQFF. The DNA of the CDR3 is TGCGCCAGCAGCTTGGTGTCAGGTCGCCCCTACAATGAGCAGTTCTTC.

The chain uses TRBV5-4 and TRBJ1-2; D unclear. This CDR3 region has 14 residues. Germline CDR1 SGHNT, CDR2 YYREEE (reference sequence). The V gene lost 4 bases and the J gene lost 5 bases, with 15 bases spanning the gap. In DNA form, the CDR3 reads TGTGCCAGCAGCCCGGACGGGGTGTATTATGGCTACACCTTC. This encodes CASSPDGVYYGYTF.

This clone was observed once. V is TRBV27 and J is TRBJ1-6, with 12 bases fitting TRBD1. Trimming took 4 bases from V and 8 from J; bases not matched to a gene: 9. CDR1 and CDR2 (germline): MNHEY, SMNVEV (reference sequence). The CDR3 extends over 17 amino acids. In nucleotides, the CDR3 is TGTGCCAGCAGTTCCCGGGACAGGGGGCGCAATGATTCACCCCTCCACTTT. It yields the protein CASSSRDRGRNDSPLHF.

DNA of the CDR3: TGTGCCAGCAGTTACCGTCCAGGTCTAGCTTTCTTT. This codes for CASSYRPGLAFF. This chain connects TRBV6-5 to TRBJ1-1; D not resolved. The CDR3 sequence is 12 residues long. CDR1 is MNHEY, CDR2 SVGAGI, per germline. Trimming shortened V by 2 bases and J by 10 bases, and 11 bases separated the two germline ends.

The CDR3 reads CASSKDTGDQPQHF. The CDR3 coding sequence is TGTGCCAGCAGCAAAGATACAGGGGACCAGCCCCAGCATTTT. The chain is built from TRBV21-1 and TRBJ1-5; TRBD1 is the table's D call and was not checked against the DNA. TRBV21-1 is termed a pseudogene. This CDR3 is 14 amino acids long.

The chain employs TRBV4-1 and TRBJ2-5; possibly TRBD1 for D (5 bases). This CDR3 comprises 14 residues. Trimming cost V 4 bases and J 5 bases, with 14 bases left between them. Per germline, CDR1 MGHRA and CDR2 YSYEKL. The CDR3 nucleotides read TGCGCCAGCAGCCTGCAGGGATCTGGGGAGACCCAGTACTTC. Translated: CASSLQGSGETQYF.

This rearrangement joins TRBV4-1 to TRBJ2-3; 7 positions agree with TRBD2. Trimming cost V 4 bases and J 4 bases; bases outside gene matches: 5. Germline V lookup: CDR1 MGHRA, CDR2 YSYEKL. The length of the CDR3 is 14 residues. CDR3 bases: TGCGCCAGCAGCCTCAGACTAGCACCAGATACGCAGTATTTT. Translated: CASSLRLAPDTQYF.

This chain links TRBV3-1 (or the pseudogene TRBV3-2) with TRBJ2-3; TRBD2 agrees at 13 bases. The CDR3 is made up of 18 amino acids. CDR1 is LGHDT, CDR2 YNNKEL, per germline (reference sequence). V was clipped by 4 bases and J by 3 bases; unmatched bases: 10. The CDR3 nucleotides are TGTGCCAGCAGCCTGACTAGCGGGGGGCTCCACTCAACAGATACGCAGTATTTT. This gives the protein CASSLTSGGLHSTDTQYF.

This clone has only a few counts. The CDR3 nucleotides read TGTGCCAGCAGTCCAAGGACAATCGGAAACACCATATATTTT. Amino acid sequence: CASSPRTIGNTIYF. V and J are TRBV6-5 and TRBJ1-3; D perhaps matches TRBD1 (5 bases). The CDR3 runs to 14 residues. Trimming removed 5 bases from V and 4 bases from J, with 12 bases in between. The germline V gene encodes CDR1 MNHEY and CDR2 SVGAGI.

The V and J genes are TRBV19 and TRBJ1-5; 7 bases are a match to TRBD1. Germline loops: CDR1 LNHDA, CDR2 SQIVND (reference sequence). The CDR3 runs to 15 residues. V shed 7 bases and J 4 bases; nucleotides not matched to a gene: 10. The CDR3 DNA follows: TGTGCCAGTACCCGACAGGGCACAACTAATCAGCCCCAGCATTTT. Translation: CASTRQGTTNQPQHF.

V gene TRBV10-1 combines with J gene TRBJ2-7, with a weak D call TRBD1 (5 bases). The CDR3 is 12 amino acids. The V end was cut by 3 bases, the J end by 3 bases, with 6 bases between. In germline, CDR1 is WNHNN, CDR2 SYGVQD (reference sequence). The CDR3 sequence: CASSDQGYEQYF. CDR3 coding DNA: TGCGCCAGCAGTGACCAGGGCTACGAGCAGTACTTC.

The chain carries TRBV3-1 (or the pseudogene TRBV3-2) and TRBJ2-7; TRBD1 matches at 11 bases. CDR1 and CDR2 from the germline V gene are LGHDT and YNNKEL (reference sequence). This CDR3 region has 16 residues. V was clipped by 3 bases and J by 6 bases; unmatched bases: 10. The CDR3 region has the DNA TGTGCCAGCAGCCATTTGGGGACAGGGGGAAAGGGCGAGCAGTACTTC. Translating gives CASSHLGTGGKGEQYF.

The sample holds one count of this clone. The chain links TRBV4-1 to TRBJ1-2; D remains unclear. This CDR3 is 17 amino acids long. The germline V gene has CDR1 MGHRA and CDR2 YSYEKL. V was pared by 0 bases and J by 4 bases, with 18 bases between. DNA of the CDR3: TGCGCCAGCAGCCAAGACGAAAACCCAGGAGGTATCTATGGCTACACCTTC. Amino acids: CASSQDENPGGIYGYTF.

The J gene is TRBJ1-1, the V gene TRBV5-1; D remains unclear. Germline values: CDR1 SGHRS, CDR2 YFSETQ. Trimming took 0 bases from V and 2 from J, leaving 17 bases between them. The CDR3 length is 17 residues. The DNA for the CDR3 is TGCGCCAGCAGCTTGGAGGCGTCGCGGCAGCACAACACTGAAGCTTTCTTT. This gives the protein CASSLEASRQHNTEAFF.

This sequence joins TRBV6-5 and TRBJ2-2, with D unclear. Looked up from germline, CDR1 is MNHEY and CDR2 is SVGAGI. V was pared by 0 bases and J by 0 bases, with 5 bases between. This CDR3 is built from 15 residues. CDR3 DNA: TGTGCCAGCAGTTACTCTGGCTCGAACACCGGGGAGCTGTTTTTT. Its translation: CASSYSGSNTGELFF.

Turning to this clone: This CDR3 is also generated by other DNA sequences in the sample. This CDR3 is CASSRQGGNQPQHF. Written as DNA, the CDR3 is TGTGCCAGCAGTCGACAGGGGGGCAATCAGCCCCAGCATTTT. This rearrangement joins TRBV2 to TRBJ1-5; 9 bases are a match to TRBD1. The CDR3 consists of 14 residues. Looked up from germline, CDR1 is SNHLY and CDR2 is FYNNEI. J lost 2 bases, V lost 5 bases, and 1 base had no gene match.

The J gene is TRBJ1-1, the V gene TRBV5-5; possible D gene TRBD1, 5 bases. The length of the CDR3 is 17 residues. Trimming left V 4 bases short and J 0 bases short, with 19 bases between. Per the germline V gene, CDR1 is SGHKS and CDR2 is YYEKEE (reference sequence). The CDR3 region is CASSTTGRQHMNTEAFF. The CDR3 bases are TGTGCCAGCAGCACTACCGGGCGACAGCATATGAACACTGAAGCTTTCTTT.

The rearrangement links TRBV5-1 to TRBJ2-2, with a possible D match to TRBD1 (6 bases). V lost 6 bases and J 4 bases, leaving 16 bases between the germline ends. Germline values: CDR1 SGHRS, CDR2 YFSETQ. This CDR3 contains 15 residues. CDR3 sequence: CASTLGAQGTGELFF. CDR3 in DNA: TGCGCCAGCACATTGGGGGCGCAGGGCACCGGGGAGCTGTTTTTT.